This record covers a single TCR beta chain. Its specificity is unknown. This CDR3 is built from 14 residues. From germline, CDR1 is SGHNT and CDR2 YENEEA. The trim removed 5 bases at V and 7 bases at J, leaving 2 bases unmatched. PCR primers comprised 60 Vbeta and 13 Jbeta primers. Assay used: immunoSEQ multiplex PCR; TCRdb lists only in-frame clones, some missing. This sample's table reports about 110,000 clones. This sample stems from a study of cytomegalovirus exposure and HLA in healthy donors. General study points: Upon later analysis, TCR association rates were observed to vary by HLA locus, being highest for DRB1 and lowest for HLA-C. Most subjects' HLA-A and HLA-B alleles were reportedly predicted from TCR beta sequences. Researchers had no immune exposure information except CMV serostatus available. Researchers counted around 170 TCR beta chains as cytomegalovirus-associated.

The rearrangement joins TRBV11-3 to TRBJ1-6; 10 bases line up with TRBD1. The sequenced material came from PBMCs. This receptor was taken from a man aged 25-45 years in good health and CMV-seronegative. The CDR3 is CASSPGQGNSPLHF. CDR3 in DNA: TGTGCCAGCAGCCCGGGACAGGGGAATTCACCCCTCCACTTT. The full variable domain, with the rest looked up from reference TRBV11-3 and TRBJ1-6, is EAGVVQSPRYKIIEKKQPVAFWCNPISGHNTLYWYLQNLGQGPELLIRYENEEAVDDSQLPKDRFSAERLKGVDSTLKIQPAELGDSAVYLCASSPGQGNSPLHFGNGTRLTVT.